This T cell receptor beta chain was sequenced for a study of shared clonotypes between healthy human individuals. Whole-study results and caveats: Blood was the sole source, and tissue repertoires probably differ.

Genomic DNA, for the unsorted samples, came from roughly 90 million PBMCs. Assay used: immunoSEQ multiplex PCR; TCRdb lists only in-frame clones, some missing. The profile covers fewer than 550,000 clones, with roughly 85% appearing a single time and under 15% taken by the ten largest. Comment on this clone: Its cognate antigen is unknown.

Sample: PBMCs. This TCR derives from a woman in her thirties or forties in good health. Some clones in this sample may be carry-over from other donors' samples.

CDR3 sequence reads: CASSLQGETQYF. CDR3 DNA: TGTGCCAGTAGTTTACAGGGAGAGACCCAGTACTTC. The chain has TRBV19 and TRBJ2-5; possibly TRBD1 for D (6 bases). Germline CDR1 and CDR2: LNHDA and SQIVND (reference sequence). The V and J ends lost 5 bases and 4 bases respectively, with 8 bases between them. The CDR3 runs to 12 residues.